This T cell receptor beta chain was sequenced in a study of identical twins. Study observations and caveats: Twin-shared out-of-frame alpha sequences were enriched for low generation probability. Insertions were fewer in abundant cord blood beta clonotypes, whereas memory repertoires showed none of this pattern. Findings depended on cross-sectional statistics rather than tracking the same donors.

In germline, CDR1 is SQVTM, CDR2 ANQGSEA. CDR3 length: 18 amino acids. Trimming removed 4 bases at V and 3 bases at J, with 25 bases between. MiXCR, applied by TCRdb to the 5' RACE reads, yields one record per CDR3 protein. The sample lists hundreds of thousands of distinct CDR3 sequences, 9% to 15% occurring once. As concerns this clonotype: As yet, its antigen is unknown.

These data were also reused for a study on yellow fever vaccine responses in identical twins. That report notes: Twins' vaccine T cell responses reportedly seemed partly convergent and partly personalized.

The rearrangement links TRBV29-1 to TRBJ2-1; possible D gene TRBD2, 7 bases. This TCR was sampled from a woman in her late teens or twenties in good health. The sequenced material came from PBMCs. As DNA, the CDR3 is TGCAGCGTTGTCGGGCGACAGGTTTATACGGGGGGCTACAATGAGCAGTTCTTC. Its translation is CSVVGRQVYTGGYNEQFF.